This TCR beta chain was sequenced for a study of T cells after posttransplantation cyclophosphamide. From germline, CDR1 is SGHRS and CDR2 YFSETQ. CDR3 length: 16 residues. Trimming pared 4 bases from V and 4 bases from J, leaving 18 bases between. Sequencing was performed with immunoSEQ multiplex PCR; in TCRdb, only in-frame clones are kept and a portion is missing. This sample has approximately 25,000 clones and no singletons, with roughly 2% in the ten largest. This clone has at least ten counts. Busulfan-fludarabine conditioning, marrow transplant, and cyclophosphamide on days +3 and +4 were administered.

Here the sequenced sample was PBMCs, taken after allogeneic stem cell transplant with posttransplant cyclophosphamide. The rearrangement links TRBV5-1 to TRBJ2-1; D is possibly TRBD2 (9 bases). The clonotype was recovered from a young adult male patient who received an allogeneic stem cell transplant from a related donor, was CMV-positive, and had no GVHD. Some T cells could come from the graft donor. This CDR3 reads CASSGQGLAVYNEQFF. As DNA, the CDR3 is TGCGCCAGCAGCGGACAGGGACTAGCAGTATACAATGAGCAGTTCTTC.